This TCR beta chain was found in a study of identical twins. TCRdb reanalysed the 5' RACE reads using MiXCR and keeps one entry per CDR3 protein. The data show some 460,000 distinct CDR3 sequences, 12% to 15% seen once. Study outcomes and limitations: The degree of excess twin sharing was weaker in beta out-of-frame sequences. Insertions were fewer in abundant cord blood beta clonotypes, whereas memory repertoires showed none of this pattern.

Only healthy Caucasians were enrolled as donors. Turning to this clonotype: The antigen is undetermined.

These data were also reused for a study on yellow fever vaccine responses in identical twins.

What was sequenced was CD4+ T cells sorted from blood. The TCR originated in a woman younger than 30 in good health.

The CDR3 reads CASSQVGRVPYNEQFF. DNA for the CDR3: TGTGCCAGCAGCCAAGTTGGACGGGTACCCTACAATGAGCAGTTCTTC. The chain is built from TRBV14 and TRBJ2-1; D remains unclear. Germline CDR1 reads SGHDN; CDR2 reads FVKESK. This CDR3 region has 16 residues. With 1 base removed from V and 2 bases from J, the gap between germline ends came to 12 bases.